This T cell receptor (beta chain) was captured by sequencing in a study of cytomegalovirus exposure and HLA in healthy donors. General study points: Later work associated roughly 17,000 TCR beta sequences with HLA alleles at 0.05 false discovery rate. Across HLA loci, a later analysis found differing TCR association rates, with DRB1 most and HLA-C fewest. A prior analysis recorded that most TCR beta V segments were productive about 87% or about 30% of the time.

Healthy donors of bone marrow made up the group. For this clone: What it binds is unknown.

Germline V gene lookup returns CDR1 LNHDA and CDR2 SQIVND (reference sequence). The CDR3 extends over 15 amino acids. V lost 7 bases and J lost 4, with 16 bases in between. A multiplex PCR was run with 60 Vbeta primers and 13 Jbeta primers. The assay was immunoSEQ multiplex PCR, and TCRdb's table has in-frame clones only and misses some. Among about 190,000 clones, 83% were seen once, and the ten largest hold 1.7%. The sequence derives from a man aged 35 to 55 in good health and CMV-seropositive. Source material: PBMCs. The J gene is TRBJ2-2, the V gene TRBV19; perhaps TRBD1 as D (6 bases). The CDR3 spells CASISRDKITGELFF. As DNA, the CDR3 is TGTGCCAGTATAAGCAGGGACAAAATCACCGGGGAGCTGTTTTTT. Full variable domain (rest looked up from reference TRBV19 and TRBJ2-2): DGGITQSPKYLFRKEGQNVTLSCEQNLNHDAMYWYRQDPGQGLRLIYYSQIVNDFQKGDIAEGYSVSREKKESFPLTVTSAQKNPTAFYLCASISRDKITGELFFGEGSRLTVL.